The subject of this entry is one T cell receptor beta chain. No antigen is known for it. It has no much larger one-base neighbor in the sample; base qualities were not kept. TCRbeta CDR3 regions were amplified from genomic DNA using the immunoSEQ Assay, a bias-controlled multiplex PCR. The original methods were these. Nucleated cell counts per sample were estimated from amplification of reference gene primers within the assay. To quantify the absolute abundance of each unique TCRbeta CDR3 rearrangement, sequence reads were collapsed and filtered. Productive Simpson clonality was computed per sample as the square root of Simpson's diversity index over productive rearrangements. The table was pulled from immuneACCESS by TCRdb, which kept in-frame rearrangements only. Such tables lose some clones; where checked, under half of the loss comes from unresolved V genes, and the rest has no known cause. V, J and clone size reflect that table, while D and trimming were determined from the DNA. Present in this sample are roughly 360,000 clones, more than 75% of which were seen just once. The ten most abundant clones make up more than 0.9% of the sample.

In the prospective study, participants were about 18 to 95 years old, resided in fewer than 25 geographic areas of the United States, and were enrolled through a virtual design. Cohort assignment in the prospective study relied on participant-reported clinical history from a screening survey and a study questionnaire. Each participant in the prospective study had whole blood, serum and a nasopharyngeal or oropharyngeal swab collected by mobile phlebotomists. Participants in the prospective study had the option to provide additional blood draws and questionnaires over a roughly 2-month period. Blood samples from the prospective study were shipped frozen or at room temperature prior to DNA extraction. This entry belongs to a study of blood T cell repertoires in COVID-19 (dated by TCRdb to about 2020). For the wider study: Samples from collaborators originated in the United States, Italy and Spain and spanned both the acute and convalescent phases of COVID-19. The material from the prospective study consisted of cDNA or gDNA derived from T cells, B-cell-depleted T cells, or PBMCs. Subjects who had been exposed to COVID-19, were actively infected with it, or had recovered from it provided the deeply sampled blood TCRbeta repertoires that made up the dataset. A freely available public database, intended as a resource for researchers studying the immune response to SARS-CoV-2, is where the repertoires were released. Samples were obtained from the ongoing ImmuneRACE study (first 160 participants) and from some 1,300 subjects provided by 6 global collaborators. Sample metadata almost always included a de-identified subject ID, COVID-19 status, age in years and sex. Where HLA class I and class II types were available, the types were taken from metadata supplied by the sample provider, not from assay-based typing. The paper as a whole reports these results and caveats: The quantity of clinical and demographic metadata differed by source and by participant and was supplied without curation.

Reading from cysteine to phenylalanine, the CDR3 counts 17 amino acids. CDR3 DNA only is kept here, 51 bases in frame from base 1. From V the trimming removes 3 bases and from J it removes 4 bases, while the gene matches leave 8 bases of the junction unaccounted for. The germline V gene provides CDR1 MRHNA and CDR2 SNTAGT. The sequence links TRBV6-4 to TRBJ1-6; 8 bases in between match TRBD1. Sequences were obtained from PBMCs or T cells enriched from blood (not recorded which). This clonotype was obtained from a woman younger than 45 with acute COVID-19. The CDR3 sequence is CASSESGTGVYNSPLHF. Here is the DNA: TGTGCCAGCAGTGAATCCGGGACAGGAGTTTATAATTCACCCCTCCACTTT.